These T cell receptor beta chains were read from a single sample in a study of blood T cell repertoires in COVID-19. Clones were read by immunoSEQ multiplex PCR, and TCRdb kept only the in-frame ones, dropping some. This sample has some 210,000 clones, with more than 80% found just once. Sequences were obtained from PBMCs or T cells enriched from blood (not recorded which). The receptor set was obtained from a man aged 40-55 years who had recovered from COVID-19. Each CDR3 is given with its conserved first and last residue. A D gene is named only where the DNA matches it firmly. Expanded clones get a size class; other rows say once, few or many, or leave the size out.

clone size	V gene	J gene	D gene	CDR3 DNA	CDR3 protein
.	TRBV6-5	TRBJ2-7	TRBD1	TGTGCCAGCAGTCCAGGGGGCCTCGGAAGCTACGAGCAGTACTTC	CASSPGGLGSYEQYF
.	TRBV27	TRBJ2-7	TRBD1	TGTGCCAGCAGTTCCGACCGGGACAGGGGATGGGAGCAGTACTTC	CASSSDRDRGWEQYF
.	TRBV12-5	TRBJ1-1	.	TGTGCTAGTGGTTTGGGCGCGGAGACTGAAGCTTTCTTT	CASGLGAETEAFF
.	TRBV2	TRBJ2-3	TRBD2	TGTGCCACCCTGCCGGGACTAGCGGGAGTTGATACGCAGTATTTT	CATLPGLAGVDTQYF
few	TRBV27	TRBJ1-5	.	TGTGCCAGCAGCCCAGGGTATAGCAATCAGCCCCAGCATTTT	CASSPGYSNQPQHF
.	TRBV21-1	TRBJ2-5	.	TGTGCCAGCAGCGCCCGGACTAGGGGCGAGACCCAGTACTTC	CASSARTRGETQYF
.	TRBV6-5	TRBJ2-1	TRBD1	TGTGCCAGCAGTTACCGTTTGGGACAGGGAAGAAATGAGCAGTTCTTC	CASSYRLGQGRNEQFF
.	TRBV13	TRBJ1-2	.	TGTGCCAGCAGCCTGGCAGGGCCTGGCTACACCTTC	CASSLAGPGYTF
.	TRBV5-1	TRBJ1-2	TRBD1	TGCGCCAGCACCAAGGACAGGGGGCGCGATGGCTACACCTTC	CASTKDRGRDGYTF
few	TRBV30	TRBJ1-1	TRBD1	TGTGCCTGGAGTGTATGGGACAGAATGGACCTTGAAGCTTTCTTT	CAWSVWDRMDLEAFF
.	TRBV2	TRBJ2-1	TRBD1	TGTGCCAGCAGCGGACAGGGGAGCGGTGAGCAGTTCTTC	CASSGQGSGEQFF
.	TRBV6-5	TRBJ2-2	TRBD1	TGTGCCAGCAGTCCTTCAGGGGGCGACACCGGGGAGCTGTTTTTT	CASSPSGGDTGELFF
.	TRBV18	TRBJ1-2	TRBD1	TGTGCCAACCGAAGGGGGCCCAACTATGGCTACACCTTC	CANRRGPNYGYTF